The 4 T cell receptor beta chains below were found in one sample sequenced in a study of blood T cell repertoires in COVID-19. The table came from immunoSEQ multiplex PCR; TCRdb's copy has only in-frame clones and leaves some out. The table includes around 85,000 clones, more than 85% detected once. The specimen sequenced was PBMCs or T cells enriched from blood (not recorded which). Every receptor here comes from a woman aged 50 to 65 with acute COVID-19.

The chain employs TRBV7-2 and TRBJ2-7, with 7 bases lining up with TRBD1. Germline loops: CDR1 SGHTA, CDR2 FQGNSA. There are 15 residues in the CDR3. With V trimmed by 0 bases and J by 6 bases, 8 bases remained unmatched. The chain's CDR3 is CASSLAGPYRGEQYF. The CDR3 coding sequence is TGTGCCAGCAGCTTAGCAGGGCCTTACAGGGGCGAGCAGTACTTC.

The gene calls are TRBV30 and TRBJ1-4; no clear D. V dropped 2 bases and J dropped 0 bases, with 16 bases sitting between them. The CDR3 is 17 residues long. Germline-derived CDR1 and CDR2 are GTSNPN and SVGIG (reference sequence). CDR3 coding DNA: TGTGCCTGGAGTCTAGCCCCCCCTGGAACAACTAATGAAAAACTGTTTTTT. Translated: CAWSLAPPGTTNEKLFF.

The V and J genes are TRBV6-6 and TRBJ2-7; TRBD1 matches 9 bases. The CDR3 sequence is 14 residues long. Per germline, CDR1 MNHNY and CDR2 SVGAGI (reference sequence). V trimming: 6 bases; J trimming: 6 bases; junction bases outside the gene matches: 9. Written as DNA, the CDR3 is TGTGCCAGCAGCCCCCCCGGGACAGGGCCCGAGCAGTACTTC. Protein: CASSPPGTGPEQYF.

J is TRBJ2-3 and V is TRBV4-2, with 7 bases identical to TRBD2. The germline CDR1 and CDR2 sequences are LGHNA and YNFKEQ. There are 16 residues in the CDR3. Germline trimming cut 1 base from V and 0 bases from J; bases unmatched to any gene: 4. The CDR3 here is CASSQGALASTDTQYF. The CDR3 bases are TGTGCCAGCAGCCAAGGCGCACTAGCGAGCACAGATACGCAGTATTTT.